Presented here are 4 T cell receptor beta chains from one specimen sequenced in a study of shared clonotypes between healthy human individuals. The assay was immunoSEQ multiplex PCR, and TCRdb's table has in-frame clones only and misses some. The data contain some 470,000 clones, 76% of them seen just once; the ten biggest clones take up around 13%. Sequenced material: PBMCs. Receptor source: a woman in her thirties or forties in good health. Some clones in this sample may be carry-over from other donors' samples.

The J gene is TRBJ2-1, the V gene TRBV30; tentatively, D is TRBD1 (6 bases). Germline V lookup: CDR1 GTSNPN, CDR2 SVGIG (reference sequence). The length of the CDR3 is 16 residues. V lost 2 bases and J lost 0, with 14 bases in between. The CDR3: CAWSPWGQSSYNEQFF. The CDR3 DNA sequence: TGTGCCTGGAGTCCATGGGGGCAGTCCTCCTACAATGAGCAGTTCTTC.

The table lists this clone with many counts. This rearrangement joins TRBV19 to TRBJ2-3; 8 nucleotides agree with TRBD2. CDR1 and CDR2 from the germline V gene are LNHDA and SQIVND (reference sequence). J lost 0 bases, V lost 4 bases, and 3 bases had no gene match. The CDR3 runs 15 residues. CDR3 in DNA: TGTGCCAGTAGTACACTAGCGGCTAGCACAGATACGCAGTATTTT. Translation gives CASSTLAASTDTQYF.

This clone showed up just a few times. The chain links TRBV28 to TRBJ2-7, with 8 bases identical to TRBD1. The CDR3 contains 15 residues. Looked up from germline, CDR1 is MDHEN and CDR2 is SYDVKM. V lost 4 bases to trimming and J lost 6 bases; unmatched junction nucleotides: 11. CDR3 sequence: CASSWLSPGTGEQYF. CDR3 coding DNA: TGTGCCAGCAGTTGGTTAAGCCCTGGGACAGGCGAGCAGTACTTC.

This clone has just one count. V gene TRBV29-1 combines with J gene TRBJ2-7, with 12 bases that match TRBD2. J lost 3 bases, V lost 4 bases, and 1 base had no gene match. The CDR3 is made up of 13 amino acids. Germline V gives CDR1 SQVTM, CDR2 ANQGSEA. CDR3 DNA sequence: TGCAGCGTTGGGACTAGCGGGAACTACGAGCAGTACTTC. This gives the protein CSVGTSGNYEQYF.